What follows is one T cell receptor beta chain and its context. Its matching antigen is unknown. Individual cDNA molecules received unique molecular identifiers. TCRdb re-derived calls from the 5' RACE reads in MiXCR, one entry per CDR3 protein. The data contain more than 70,000 distinct CDR3 sequences, approximately 13% of them seen just once; the ten biggest clones take up roughly an eighth. This entry belongs to a study of early T cells in non-severe SARS-CoV-2 infection. Overall study context: The sequenced material was bulk RNA from unsorted whole blood, and its chains were unpaired. General study findings and limits: The study's VDJdb matching favored anti-spike CD8 responses and missed private and CD4 specificities.

V was shortened by 7 bases and J by 6 bases, with 18 bases between the two germline ends. Germline values: CDR1 LNHDA, CDR2 SQIVND (reference sequence). CDR3 size: 14 residues. J is TRBJ1-1 and V is TRBV19, with D uncertain. Sequenced: whole blood. This TCR came from an adult who was a healthcare worker with PCR-confirmed SARS-CoV-2 infection or an uninfected control (not recorded which). The CDR3 DNA follows: TGTGCCAGTATTCGGAGGAACTTGGTACCTGAAGCTTTCTTT. The encoded protein is CASIRRNLVPEAFF.